The source of this T cell receptor beta chain is a study of cytomegalovirus exposure and HLA in healthy donors. Study findings and constraints: Rare sequences made up most TCRs, while some public TCRs were found in many donors.

As to this clone: Its antigen is not identified.

Generated by immunoSEQ multiplex PCR, the TCRdb table keeps only in-frame clones and is missing some. Seen here are 65,000 to 95,000 clones, 90% to 95% observed once, and the top ten hold about 3.5%. Germline V CDR1 and CDR2: SGHTA, FQGNSA. The CDR3 runs 16 residues. The V segment lost 1 base and the J segment 1 base; nucleotides outside the gene matches: 4. The clonotype was recovered from a man between 18 and 35 years old in good health and CMV-seronegative. Material: PBMCs. The rearrangement uses TRBV7-2 and TRBJ2-1; 7 nucleotides line up with TRBD2. CDR3 region: CASSLVAGVSYNEQFF. DNA for the CDR3: TGTGCCAGCAGCTTAGTTGCGGGGGTATCCTACAATGAGCAGTTCTTC.